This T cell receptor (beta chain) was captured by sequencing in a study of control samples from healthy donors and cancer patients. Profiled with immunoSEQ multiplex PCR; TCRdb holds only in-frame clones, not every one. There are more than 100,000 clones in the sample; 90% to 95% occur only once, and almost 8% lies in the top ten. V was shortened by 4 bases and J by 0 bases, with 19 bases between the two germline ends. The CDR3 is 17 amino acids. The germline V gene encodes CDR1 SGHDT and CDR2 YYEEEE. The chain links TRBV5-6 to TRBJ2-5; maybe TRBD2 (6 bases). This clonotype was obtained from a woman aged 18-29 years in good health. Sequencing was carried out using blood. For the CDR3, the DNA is TGTGCCAGCAGCCCCCTGGGGCGGGGAAACAACCAAGAGACCCAGTACTTC. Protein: CASSPLGRGNNQETQYF. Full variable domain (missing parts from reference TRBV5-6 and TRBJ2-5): DAGVTQSPTHLIKTRGQQVTLRCSPKSGHDTVSWYQQALGQGPQFIFQYYEEEERQRGNFPDRFSGHQFPNYSSELNVNALLLGDSALYLCASSPLGRGNNQETQYFGPGTRLLVL.